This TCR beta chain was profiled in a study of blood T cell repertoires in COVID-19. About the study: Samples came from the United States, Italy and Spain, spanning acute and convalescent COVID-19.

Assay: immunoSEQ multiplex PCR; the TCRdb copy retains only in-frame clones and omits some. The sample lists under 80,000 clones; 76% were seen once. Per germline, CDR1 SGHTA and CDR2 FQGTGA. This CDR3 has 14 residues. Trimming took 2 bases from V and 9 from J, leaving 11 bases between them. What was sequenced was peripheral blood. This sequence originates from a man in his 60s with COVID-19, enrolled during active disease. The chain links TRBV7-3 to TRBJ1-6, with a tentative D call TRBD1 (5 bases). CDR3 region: CASSLRQSASPLHF. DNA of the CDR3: TGTGCCAGCAGCTTACGACAGAGTGCTTCACCCCTCCACTTT.